The sequence of this TCR beta chain was determined in a study of response to subunit inactivated influenza vaccine. Study observations and caveats: The authors offered the suggestion that each seasonal influenza vaccination recruits few new T cells.

Regarding this clonotype: Antigen unknown.

One entry per CDR3 protein results from TCRdb running MiXCR on the RT-PCR reads. Of around 480,000 distinct CDR3 sequences listed, 16% were seen once; the top ten hold less than 4%. Sequences were derived from CD4+ T cells sorted from PBMCs, sampled around 25 months after vaccination. This receptor was taken from a man between 50 and 69 years old who received an inactivated influenza vaccine.

CDR3 loop: CSARASDRAKLFF. The CDR3 nucleotides read TGCAGTGCTAGGGCTTCGGACAGGGCTAAACTGTTTTTT. The chain combines TRBV20-1 with TRBJ1-4, with 8 bases identical to TRBD1. V lost 3 bases, J lost 11 bases, and 8 bases stayed unmatched. Looked up from germline, CDR1 is DFQATT and CDR2 is SNEGSKA (reference sequence). The CDR3 is made up of 13 amino acids.